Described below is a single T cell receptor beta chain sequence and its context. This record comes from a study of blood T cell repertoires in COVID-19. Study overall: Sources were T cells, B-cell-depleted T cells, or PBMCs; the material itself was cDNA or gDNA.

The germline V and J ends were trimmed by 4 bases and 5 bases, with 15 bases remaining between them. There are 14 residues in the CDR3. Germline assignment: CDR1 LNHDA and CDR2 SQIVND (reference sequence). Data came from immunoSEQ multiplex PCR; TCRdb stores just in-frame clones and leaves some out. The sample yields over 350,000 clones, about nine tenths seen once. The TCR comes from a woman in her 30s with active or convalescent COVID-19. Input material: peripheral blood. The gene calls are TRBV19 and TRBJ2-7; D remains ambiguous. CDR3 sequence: CASSTANSLHEQYF. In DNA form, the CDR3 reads TGTGCCAGTAGTACCGCCAATAGCCTGCACGAGCAGTACTTC.